These T cell receptor beta chains were read from a single sample in a study of T cell responses to AZD1222 COVID-19 vaccine. Repertoires were generated with immunoSEQ multiplex PCR, while TCRdb's copy carries only in-frame clones and drops some. The sample has roughly 190,000 clones, 92% seen once. The source was peripheral blood, collected on day 0 of AZD1222 vaccination. These receptor sequences come from an adult in good health. The CDR3 runs from the conserved cysteine through the conserved F or W. Each record gives: V gene, J gene, D gene, clone size, CDR3 protein, CDR3 DNA. D genes are given only for firm matches. Some rows mark clone size as missing; the rest say once, few, many or name a class of expanded clone.

TRBV11-2	TRBJ1-6	-	-	CASSPRLSNSPLHF	TGTGCCAGCAGCCCAAGGCTGTCCAATTCACCCCTCCACTTT
TRBV4-1	TRBJ1-5	TRBD1	few	CASSSQDRRDQPQHF	TGCGCCAGCAGCTCACAGGACAGGCGAGATCAGCCCCAGCATTTT
TRBV6-6	TRBJ2-2	TRBD1	-	CASSGTGATGELFF	TGTGCCAGCAGTGGGACAGGGGCCACCGGGGAGCTGTTTTTT
TRBV28	TRBJ1-2	TRBD1	-	CASGVGTANYGYTF	TGTGCCAGCGGAGTCGGGACAGCTAACTATGGCTACACCTTC
TRBV9	TRBJ2-7	-	once	CASSVAGQSAYEQYF	TGTGCCAGCAGCGTAGCCGGACAGTCAGCCTACGAGCAGTACTTC
TRBV10-1	TRBJ1-1	-	-	CASSLDLNTEAFF	TGCGCCAGCAGCTTAGACTTGAACACTGAAGCTTTCTTT
TRBV7-3	TRBJ2-3	-	once	CASSGELGDTQYF	TGTGCCAGCAGCGGCGAACTGGGTGATACGCAGTATTTT
TRBV13	TRBJ1-3	-	-	CASSFRRVLLSGNTIYF	TGTGCCAGCAGCTTTCGCCGGGTACTCCTCTCTGGAAACACCATATATTTT
TRBV9	TRBJ2-2	TRBD1	-	CASSPQGTNTGELFF	TGTGCCAGCAGCCCACAGGGGACCAACACCGGGGAGCTGTTTTTT
TRBV7-9	TRBJ1-4	TRBD1	-	CASSRGQGSNEKLFF	TGTGCCAGCAGTCGAGGACAGGGCTCAAATGAAAAACTGTTTTTT
TRBV19	TRBJ1-4	-	-	CASSLGGIGTNEKLFF	TGTGCCAGTTCCCTGGGAGGGATCGGGACTAATGAAAAACTGTTTTTT
TRBV7-9	TRBJ2-2	-	once	CASRDNGVAGELFF	TGTGCCAGCAGAGATAATGGGGTAGCCGGGGAGCTGTTTTTT
TRBV7-9	TRBJ2-7	-	-	CASSLAGVYEQYF	TGTGCCAGCAGCTTGGCAGGGGTCTACGAGCAGTACTTC
TRBV7-8	TRBJ1-6	-	-	CASSLDTVLTGSPLHF	TGTGCCAGCAGCTTAGATACTGTACTAACGGGTTCACCCCTCCACTTT
TRBV28	TRBJ1-2	TRBD1	-	CASSLRRDRNYGYTF	TGTGCCAGCAGCCTCCGCCGGGACAGGAACTATGGCTACACCTTC
TRBV5-5	TRBJ1-2	-	-	CASSSAGGGYTF	TGTGCCAGCAGCTCCGCAGGAGGTGGCTACACCTTC
TRBV7-6	TRBJ1-5	TRBD1	-	CASSYSSRGQGGNQPQHF	TGTGCCAGCAGTTATTCCAGCCGGGGACAGGGCGGCAATCAGCCCCAGCATTTT
TRBV25-1	TRBJ2-7	TRBD2	-	CASSAGSGGITYEQYF	TGTGCCAGCAGTGCCGGTAGCGGGGGGATCACCTACGAGCAGTACTTC
TRBV7-2	TRBJ2-5	TRBD2	-	CASRGLAGQETQYF	TGTGCCAGCAGGGGACTAGCGGGGCAAGAGACCCAGTACTTC
TRBV5-4	TRBJ1-5	-	-	CASSFGPRISAQHF	TGTGCCAGCAGCTTTGGACCGAGAATTTCGGCCCAGCATTTT
TRBV4-1	TRBJ1-1	-	once	CASSQDRGRVEAFF	TGCGCCAGCAGCCAAGACCGGGGGAGAGTGGAAGCTTTCTTT
TRBV4-1	TRBJ1-2	-	-	CASSQEGDPRDDGYTF	TGCGCCAGCAGCCAAGAAGGTGACCCGCGGGACGATGGCTACACCTTC
TRBV21-1	TRBJ2-7	-	-	CASSTGQGLYEQYF	TGTGCCAGCAGCACGGGACAGGGCCTCTACGAGCAGTACTTC
TRBV28	TRBJ1-1	-	once	CASSFPGGGNTEAFF	TGTGCCAGCAGTTTCCCCGGAGGGGGGAACACTGAAGCTTTCTTT
TRBV5-6	TRBJ1-2	-	-	CASRDQTEGYTF	TGTGCCAGCAGGGACCAGACAGAGGGCTACACCTTC
TRBV6-5	TRBJ2-3	-	-	CASSYRTLGDTQYF	TGTGCCAGCAGTTACCGAACTCTAGGAGATACGCAGTATTTT
TRBV12-3/TRBV12-4	TRBJ2-2	TRBD1	-	CASDRGGGELFF	TGTGCCAGCGACAGGGGAGGCGGGGAGCTGTTTTTT
TRBV5-1	TRBJ2-7	TRBD2	-	CASSLDGGDYEQYF	TGCGCCAGCAGCTTGGACGGGGGGGACTACGAGCAGTACTTC
TRBV3-1/TRBV3-2	TRBJ1-4	-	-	CASSSESEKLFF	TGTGCCAGCAGCTCCGAATCCGAAAAACTGTTTTTT
TRBV11-1	TRBJ2-1	-	-	CASSPSEGGIGEQFF	TGTGCCAGCAGCCCGAGCGAGGGGGGAATTGGTGAGCAGTTCTTC
TRBV19	TRBJ2-7	TRBD1	-	CASSIIGTGQSYEQYF	TGTGCCAGTAGTATCATCGGGACAGGCCAGTCCTACGAGCAGTACTTC
TRBV6-6	TRBJ1-5	-	once	CASSPPIANQPQHF	TGTGCCAGCAGTCCCCCCATCGCCAACCAGCCCCAGCATTTT
TRBV2	TRBJ2-2	-	-	CASSDGGWRNTGELFF	TGTGCCAGCAGTGATGGGGGGTGGCGGAACACCGGGGAGCTGTTTTTT
TRBV6-5	TRBJ2-1	TRBD2	-	CASSYGLAGATEQFF	TGTGCCAGCAGTTACGGTCTAGCGGGGGCTACTGAGCAGTTCTTC
TRBV18	TRBJ1-1	-	-	CASSPNSPSTEAFF	TGTGCCAGCTCACCCAACAGCCCATCCACTGAAGCTTTCTTT
TRBV5-5	TRBJ2-1	TRBD2	-	CASSLRLAGGHTIF	TGTGCCAGCAGCTTGAGACTAGCGGGGGGCCATACGATCTTC
TRBV3-1/TRBV3-2	TRBJ2-5	TRBD2	-	CASSLGLAGGRETQYF	TGTGCCAGCAGCCTAGGACTAGCGGGGGGGCGTGAGACCCAGTACTTC
TRBV2	TRBJ2-7	-	-	CASGGSWASYEQYF	TGTGCCAGCGGGGGGTCCTGGGCTTCCTACGAGCAGTACTTC
TRBV5-5	TRBJ1-4	-	-	CASSLGTTYEKLFF	TGTGCCAGCAGCCTGGGGACAACTTATGAAAAACTGTTTTTT
TRBV5-1	TRBJ1-4	-	-	CASSFWGSTNEKLFF	TGCGCCAGCAGCTTTTGGGGATCAACTAATGAAAAACTGTTTTTT
TRBV20-1	TRBJ2-1	TRBD2	once	CSASGLAGGSIEQFF	TGCAGTGCTAGTGGACTAGCGGGGGGTTCAATTGAGCAGTTCTTC